This T cell receptor beta chain was sequenced during a study of T cell responses to AZD1222 COVID-19 vaccine. The study's findings and limits: The breadth and depth of Spike-specific TCRs increased once two AZD1222 doses had been given.

The V end was cut by 2 bases, the J end by 1 base, with 5 bases between. The CDR3 contains 12 residues. Germline V gene data show CDR1 as SQVTM and CDR2 as ANQGSEA. Sequencing used immunoSEQ multiplex PCR; TCRdb keeps in-frame clones, though not all of them. The data contain about 130,000 clones, roughly 90% of them singletons. Worth noting for this clone: Its antigen is unidentified.

The source of this sequence is an adult in good health. J is TRBJ1-1 and V is TRBV29-1; D is ambiguous. Sequenced material: peripheral blood, taken on day 0 of AZD1222 vaccination. The CDR3 loop is CSVERENTEAFF. CDR3 DNA: TGCAGCGTTGAAAGGGAGAACACTGAAGCTTTCTTT. The full variable domain, completed using reference TRBV29-1 and TRBJ1-1, is SAVISQKPSRDICQRGTSLTIQCQVDSQVTMMFWYRQQPGQSLTLIATANQGSEATYESGFVIDKFPISRPNLTFSTLTVSNMSPEDSSIYLCSVERENTEAFFGQGTRLTVV.